This T cell receptor beta chain was identified during a study of T cell responses to AZD1222 COVID-19 vaccine. Of note for this clone: Its antigen is undetermined.

Findings and limits, study-wide: Most donors were white British and more were female, and clonal diversity was possibly underestimated. The peak T cell response came first, and repertoires were sampled only after it. Spike-specific TCR breadth and depth grew following two AZD1222 doses. Nearly half of spike-specific TCRs reportedly go after variant regions that carry no mutations.

Germline assignment: CDR1 MRHNA and CDR2 SNTAGT. This CDR3 region has 19 residues. The V gene end was trimmed by 3 bases and the J gene end by 2 bases; junction bases not matched to a gene: 14. Generated by immunoSEQ multiplex PCR, the TCRdb table keeps only in-frame clones and is missing some. The sample consists of 150,000 to 190,000 clones, less than 90% of them appearing once. The chain links TRBV6-4 to TRBJ2-3, with 10 bases fitting TRBD1. This TCR was sampled from an adult who had recovered from COVID-19. This specimen consisted of peripheral blood, obtained after recovery from COVID-19. In nucleotides, the CDR3 is TGTGCCAGCAGTGAAATAGGTGGAGACAGGGGGCCTTACACAGATACGCAGTATTTT. Encoded protein: CASSEIGGDRGPYTDTQYF.